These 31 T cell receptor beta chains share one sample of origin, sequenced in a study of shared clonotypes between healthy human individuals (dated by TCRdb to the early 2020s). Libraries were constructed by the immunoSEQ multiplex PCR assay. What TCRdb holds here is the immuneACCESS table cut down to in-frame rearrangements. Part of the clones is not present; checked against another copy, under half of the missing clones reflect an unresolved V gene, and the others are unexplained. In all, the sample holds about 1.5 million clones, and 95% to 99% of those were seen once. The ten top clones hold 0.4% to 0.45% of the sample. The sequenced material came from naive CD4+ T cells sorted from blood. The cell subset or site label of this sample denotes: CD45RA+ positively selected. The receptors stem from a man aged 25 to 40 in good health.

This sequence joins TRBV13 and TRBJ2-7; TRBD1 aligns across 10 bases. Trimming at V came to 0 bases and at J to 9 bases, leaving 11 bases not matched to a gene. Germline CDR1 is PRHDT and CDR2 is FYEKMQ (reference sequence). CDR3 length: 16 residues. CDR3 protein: CASSLGLGQGGSRQYF. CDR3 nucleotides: TGTGCCAGCAGCTTAGGCCTCGGACAGGGGGGGTCACGGCAGTACTTC. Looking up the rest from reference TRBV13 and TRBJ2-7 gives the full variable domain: AAGVIQSPRHLIKEKRETATLKCYPIPRHDTVYWYQQGPGQDPQFLISFYEKMQSDKGSIPDRFSAQQFSDYHSELNMSSLELGDSALYFCASSLGLGQGGSRQYFGPGTRLTVT.

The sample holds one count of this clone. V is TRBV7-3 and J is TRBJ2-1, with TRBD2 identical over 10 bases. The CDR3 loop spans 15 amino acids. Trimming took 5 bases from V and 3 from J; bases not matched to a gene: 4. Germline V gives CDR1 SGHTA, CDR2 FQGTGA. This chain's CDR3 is CASSPSSGSYNEQFF. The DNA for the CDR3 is TGTGCCAGCAGCCCATCTAGCGGGAGCTACAATGAGCAGTTCTTC. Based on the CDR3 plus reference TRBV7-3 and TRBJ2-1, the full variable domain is GAGVSQTPSNKVTEKGKYVELRCDPISGHTALYWYRQSLGQGPEFLIYFQGTGAADDSGLPNDRFFAVRPEGSVSTLKIQRTERGDSAVYLCASSPSSGSYNEQFFGPGTRLTVL.

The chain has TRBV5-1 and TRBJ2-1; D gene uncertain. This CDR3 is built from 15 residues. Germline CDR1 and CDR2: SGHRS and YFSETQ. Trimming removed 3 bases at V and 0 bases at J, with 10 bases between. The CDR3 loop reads CASSSRSFSYNEQFF. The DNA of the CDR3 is TGCGCCAGCAGCTCCCGGAGTTTCTCCTACAATGAGCAGTTCTTC.

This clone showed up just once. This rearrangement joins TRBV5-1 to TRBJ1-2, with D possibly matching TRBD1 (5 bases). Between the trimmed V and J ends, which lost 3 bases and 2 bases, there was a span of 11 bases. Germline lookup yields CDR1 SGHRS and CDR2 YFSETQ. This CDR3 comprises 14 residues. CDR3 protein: CASSSQGPNYGYTF. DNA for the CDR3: TGCGCCAGCAGCTCCCAGGGACCGAACTATGGCTACACCTTC.

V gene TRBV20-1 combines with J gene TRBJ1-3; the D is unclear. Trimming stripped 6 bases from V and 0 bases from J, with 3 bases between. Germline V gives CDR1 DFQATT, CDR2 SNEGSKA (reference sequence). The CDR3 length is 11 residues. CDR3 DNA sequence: TGCAGTGCCAACTCTGGAAACACCATATATTTT. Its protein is CSANSGNTIYF.

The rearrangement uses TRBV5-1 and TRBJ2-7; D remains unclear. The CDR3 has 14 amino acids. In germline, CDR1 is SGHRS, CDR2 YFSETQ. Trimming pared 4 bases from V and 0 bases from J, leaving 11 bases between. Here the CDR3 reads CASSPWTDSYEQYF. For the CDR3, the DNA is TGCGCCAGCAGCCCCTGGACGGACTCCTACGAGCAGTACTTC.

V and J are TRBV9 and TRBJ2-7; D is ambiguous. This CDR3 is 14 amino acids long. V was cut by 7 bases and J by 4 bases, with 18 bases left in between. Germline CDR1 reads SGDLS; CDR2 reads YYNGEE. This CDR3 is CASGPAGETYEQYF. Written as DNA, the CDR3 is TGTGCCAGCGGTCCGGCAGGAGAAACATACGAGCAGTACTTC.

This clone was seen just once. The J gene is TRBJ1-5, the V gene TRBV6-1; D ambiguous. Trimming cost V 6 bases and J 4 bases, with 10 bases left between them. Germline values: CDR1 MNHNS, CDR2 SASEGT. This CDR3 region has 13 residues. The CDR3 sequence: CASSSEKNQPQHF. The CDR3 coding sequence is TGTGCCAGCAGCTCAGAGAAGAATCAGCCCCAGCATTTT.

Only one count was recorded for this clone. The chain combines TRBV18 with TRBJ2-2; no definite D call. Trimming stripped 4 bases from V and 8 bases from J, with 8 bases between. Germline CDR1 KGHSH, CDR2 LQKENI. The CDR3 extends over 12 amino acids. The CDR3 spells CASSLLLGELFF. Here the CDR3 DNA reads TGTGCCAGCTCACTCCTTTTGGGGGAGCTGTTTTTT.

This chain's CDR3 is CASSLPLGELFF. CDR3 bases: TGTGCCAGCAGCTTACCCCTCGGGGAGCTGTTTTTT. The chain joins TRBV7-6 to TRBJ2-2, with unresolved D. The germline gives CDR1 SGHVS, CDR2 FNYEAQ. V was shortened by 2 bases and J by 7 bases, with 5 bases between the two germline ends. The CDR3 runs to 12 residues.

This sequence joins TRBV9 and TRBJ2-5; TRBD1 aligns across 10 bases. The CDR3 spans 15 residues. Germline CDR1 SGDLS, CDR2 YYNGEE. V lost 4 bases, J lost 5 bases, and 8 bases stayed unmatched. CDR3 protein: CASSIDRGRGETQYF. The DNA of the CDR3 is TGTGCCAGCAGCATTGACAGGGGGCGAGGGGAGACCCAGTACTTC.

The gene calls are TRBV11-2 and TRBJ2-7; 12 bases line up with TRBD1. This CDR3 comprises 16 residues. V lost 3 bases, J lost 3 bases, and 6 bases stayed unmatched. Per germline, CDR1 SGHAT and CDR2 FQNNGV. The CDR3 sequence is CASSFGWDRGHYEQYF. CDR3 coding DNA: TGTGCCAGCAGCTTTGGGTGGGACAGGGGGCACTACGAGCAGTACTTC. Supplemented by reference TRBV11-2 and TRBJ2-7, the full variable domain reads EAGVAQSPRYKIIEKRQSVAFWCNPISGHATLYWYQQILGQGPKLLIQFQNNGVVDDSQLPKDRFSAERLKGVDSTLKIQPAKLEDSAVYLCASSFGWDRGHYEQYFGPGTRLTVT.

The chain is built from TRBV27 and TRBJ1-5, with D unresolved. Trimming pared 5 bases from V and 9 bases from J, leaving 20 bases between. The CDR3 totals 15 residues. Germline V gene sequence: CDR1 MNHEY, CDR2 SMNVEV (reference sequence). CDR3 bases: TGTGCCAGCAGTCCCTTAGACACTTCTCGGCTGCCCCAGCATTTT. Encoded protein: CASSPLDTSRLPQHF.

As DNA, the CDR3 is TGTGCCAGCGGAAGAGGGTCTAGCGAGCAGTACTTC. It is translated as CASGRGSSEQYF. The rearrangement joins TRBV28 to TRBJ2-7, with a weak D call TRBD2 (5 bases). Trimming removed 8 bases at V and 6 bases at J, with 14 bases between. Per the germline V gene, CDR1 is MDHEN and CDR2 is SYDVKM. The CDR3 has 12 residues.

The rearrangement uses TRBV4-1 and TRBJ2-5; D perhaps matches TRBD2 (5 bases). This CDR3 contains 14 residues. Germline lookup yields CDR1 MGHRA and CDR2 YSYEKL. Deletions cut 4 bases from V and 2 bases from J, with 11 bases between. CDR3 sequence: CASSRQEAQETQYF. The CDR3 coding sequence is TGCGCCAGCAGCCGGCAGGAGGCACAAGAGACCCAGTACTTC.

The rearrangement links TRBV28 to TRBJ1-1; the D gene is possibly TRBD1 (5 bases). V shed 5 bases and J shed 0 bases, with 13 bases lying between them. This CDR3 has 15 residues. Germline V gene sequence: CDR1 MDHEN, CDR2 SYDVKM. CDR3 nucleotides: TGTGCCAGCAGTCAACTCGGACACCTGAACACTGAAGCTTTCTTT. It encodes CASSQLGHLNTEAFF. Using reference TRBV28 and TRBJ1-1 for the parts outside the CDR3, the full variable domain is DVKVTQSSRYLVKRTGEKVFLECVQDMDHENMFWYRQDPGLGLRLIYFSYDVKMKEKGDIPEGYSVSREKKERFSLILESASTNQTSMYLCASSQLGHLNTEAFFGQGTRLTVV.

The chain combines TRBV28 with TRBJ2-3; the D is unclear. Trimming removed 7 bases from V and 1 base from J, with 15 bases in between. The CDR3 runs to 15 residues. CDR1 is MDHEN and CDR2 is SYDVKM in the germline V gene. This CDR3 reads CASTLNGPGTDTQYF. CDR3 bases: TGTGCCAGCACCCTAAATGGGCCGGGCACAGATACGCAGTATTTT.

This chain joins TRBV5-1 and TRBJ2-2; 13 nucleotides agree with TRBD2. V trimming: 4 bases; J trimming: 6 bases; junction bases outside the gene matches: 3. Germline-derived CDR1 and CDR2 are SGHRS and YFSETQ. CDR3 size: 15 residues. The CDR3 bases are TGCGCCAGCAGCGCCGGACTAGCGGGAGCCGGGGAGCTGTTTTTT. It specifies CASSAGLAGAGELFF.

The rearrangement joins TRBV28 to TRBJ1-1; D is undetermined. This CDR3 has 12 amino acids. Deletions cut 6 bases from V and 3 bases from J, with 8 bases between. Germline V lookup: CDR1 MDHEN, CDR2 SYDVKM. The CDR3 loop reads CASRLLDTEAFF. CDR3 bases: TGTGCCAGCAGACTACTAGACACTGAAGCTTTCTTT.

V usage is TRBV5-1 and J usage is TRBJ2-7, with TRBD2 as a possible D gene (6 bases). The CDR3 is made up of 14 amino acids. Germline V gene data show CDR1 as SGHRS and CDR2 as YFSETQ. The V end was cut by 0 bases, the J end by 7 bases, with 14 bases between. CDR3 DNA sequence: TGCGCCAGCAGCTTGGGTGCTAGCGCCGTGGAGCAGTACTTC. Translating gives CASSLGASAVEQYF.

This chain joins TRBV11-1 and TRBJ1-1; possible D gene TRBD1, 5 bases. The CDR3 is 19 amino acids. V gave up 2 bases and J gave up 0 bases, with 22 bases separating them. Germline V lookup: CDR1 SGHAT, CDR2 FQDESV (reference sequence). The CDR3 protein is CASSLSRKGRGAMNTEAFF. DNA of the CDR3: TGTGCCAGCAGCTTAAGTAGAAAGGGGCGAGGAGCGATGAACACTGAAGCTTTCTTT.

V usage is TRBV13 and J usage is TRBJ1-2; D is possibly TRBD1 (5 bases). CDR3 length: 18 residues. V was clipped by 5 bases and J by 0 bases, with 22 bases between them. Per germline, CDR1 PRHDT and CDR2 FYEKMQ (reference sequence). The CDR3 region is CASSPRHRRLTTNYGYTF. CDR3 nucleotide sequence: TGTGCCAGCAGCCCACGCCACAGGAGATTGACCACTAACTATGGCTACACCTTC. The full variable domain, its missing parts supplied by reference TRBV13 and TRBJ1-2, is AAGVIQSPRHLIKEKRETATLKCYPIPRHDTVYWYQQGPGQDPQFLISFYEKMQSDKGSIPDRFSAQQFSDYHSELNMSSLELGDSALYFCASSPRHRRLTTNYGYTFGSGTRLTVV.

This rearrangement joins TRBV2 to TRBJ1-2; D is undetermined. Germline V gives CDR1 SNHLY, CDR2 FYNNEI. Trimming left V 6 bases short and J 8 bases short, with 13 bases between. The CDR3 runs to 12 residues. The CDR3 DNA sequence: TGTGCCAGCAGCCCCACCGCCTTCGGCTACACCTTC. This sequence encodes CASSPTAFGYTF.

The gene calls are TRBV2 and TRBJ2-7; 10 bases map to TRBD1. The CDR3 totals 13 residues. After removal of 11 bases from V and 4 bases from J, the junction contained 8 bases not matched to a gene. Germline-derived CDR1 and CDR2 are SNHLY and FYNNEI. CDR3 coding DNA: TGTGCCGGTGAGACAGGGGGCGCATACGAGCAGTACTTC. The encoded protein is CAGETGGAYEQYF.

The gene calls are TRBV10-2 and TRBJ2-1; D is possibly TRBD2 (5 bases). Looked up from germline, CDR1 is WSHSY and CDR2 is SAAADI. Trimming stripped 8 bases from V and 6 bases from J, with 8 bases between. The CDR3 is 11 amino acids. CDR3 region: CASSSFNEQFF. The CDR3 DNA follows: TGCGCCAGCTCTAGCTTCAATGAGCAGTTCTTC.

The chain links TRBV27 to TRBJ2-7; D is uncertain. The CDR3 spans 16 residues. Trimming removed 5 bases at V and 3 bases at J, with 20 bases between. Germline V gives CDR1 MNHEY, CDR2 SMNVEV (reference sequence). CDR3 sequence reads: CASSNFGTPPFYEQYF. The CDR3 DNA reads TGTGCCAGCAGTAACTTCGGTACCCCCCCGTTCTACGAGCAGTACTTC.

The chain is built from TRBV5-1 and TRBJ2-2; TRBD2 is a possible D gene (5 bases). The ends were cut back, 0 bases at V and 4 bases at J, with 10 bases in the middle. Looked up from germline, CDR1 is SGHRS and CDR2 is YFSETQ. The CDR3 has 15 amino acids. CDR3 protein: CASSLEGLATGELFF. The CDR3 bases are TGCGCCAGCAGCTTGGAGGGCCTAGCCACCGGGGAGCTGTTTTTT.

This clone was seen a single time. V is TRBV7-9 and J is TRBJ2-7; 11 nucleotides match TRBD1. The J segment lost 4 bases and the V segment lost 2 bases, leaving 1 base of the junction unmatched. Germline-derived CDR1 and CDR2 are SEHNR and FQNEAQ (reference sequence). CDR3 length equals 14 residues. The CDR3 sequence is CASSLRDRGYEQYF. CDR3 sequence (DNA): TGTGCCAGCAGCTTACGGGACAGGGGGTACGAGCAGTACTTC.

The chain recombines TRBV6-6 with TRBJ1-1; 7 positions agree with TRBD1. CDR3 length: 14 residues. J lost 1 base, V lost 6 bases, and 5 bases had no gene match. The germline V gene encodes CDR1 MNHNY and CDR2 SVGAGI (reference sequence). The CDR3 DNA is TGTGCCAGCAGACTGGACAGGCAGAACACTGAAGCTTTCTTT. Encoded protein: CASRLDRQNTEAFF.

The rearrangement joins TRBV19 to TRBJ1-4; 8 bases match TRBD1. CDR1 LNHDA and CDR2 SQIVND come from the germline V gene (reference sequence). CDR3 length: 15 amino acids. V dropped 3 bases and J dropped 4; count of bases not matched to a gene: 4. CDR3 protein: CASSIGDRNNEKLFF. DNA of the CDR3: TGTGCCAGTAGTATTGGGGACAGGAATAATGAAAAACTGTTTTTT.

Here the CDR3 reads CASSRQGHTEAFF. The CDR3 DNA reads TGTGCCAGCAGCCGACAGGGACACACTGAAGCTTTCTTT. This chain joins TRBV4-2 and TRBJ1-1; TRBD1 matches 7 bases. CDR3 length: 13 amino acids. The germline CDR1 and CDR2 sequences are LGHNA and YNFKEQ. Trimming at V came to 4 bases and at J to 3 bases, leaving 2 bases not matched to a gene.